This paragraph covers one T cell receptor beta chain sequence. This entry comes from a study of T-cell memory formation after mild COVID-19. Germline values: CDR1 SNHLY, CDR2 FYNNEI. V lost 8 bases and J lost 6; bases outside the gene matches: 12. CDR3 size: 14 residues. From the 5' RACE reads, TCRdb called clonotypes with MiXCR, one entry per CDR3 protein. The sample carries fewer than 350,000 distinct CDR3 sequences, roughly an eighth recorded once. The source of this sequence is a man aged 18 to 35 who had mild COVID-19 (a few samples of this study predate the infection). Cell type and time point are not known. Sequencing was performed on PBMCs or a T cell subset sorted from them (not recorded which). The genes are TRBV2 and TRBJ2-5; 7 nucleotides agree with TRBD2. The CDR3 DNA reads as TGTGCCAGCTCTGGGGACTACGAGCAGAAGACCCAGTACTTC. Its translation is CASSGDYEQKTQYF.